A single TCR beta chain is shown here with its context. Its antigen remains unknown. CDR3 size: 14 residues. Trimming took 1 base from V and 5 from J, leaving 8 bases between them. The V gene's germline CDR1 is SNHLY and CDR2 FYNNEI. It was across several immunoSEQ plates that each subset's genomic DNA was evenly split. The assay was immunoSEQ multiplex PCR, and TCRdb's table has in-frame clones only and misses some. The sample records 2 million or so clones, 85% to 95% being singletons. The data are from a study of shared clonotypes between healthy human individuals. Recent vaccinations or acute infections were absent in the healthy HIV-negative adult donors. Study results and caveats: The authors expected sequencing depth to affect clonotype sharing among donors. Lower generation probabilities were found for non-shared clonotypes than for those shared by all four donors.

The chain combines TRBV2 with TRBJ2-2, with D unclear. Sequenced sample: naive CD4+ T cells sorted from blood. Noted subset: CD45RA+ positively selected. This receptor was identified in a young man in good health. CDR3 sequence (DNA): TGTGCCAGCAGTGAAGGAGGCTGGACCGGGGAGCTGTTTTTT. Translating it yields CASSEGGWTGELFF.